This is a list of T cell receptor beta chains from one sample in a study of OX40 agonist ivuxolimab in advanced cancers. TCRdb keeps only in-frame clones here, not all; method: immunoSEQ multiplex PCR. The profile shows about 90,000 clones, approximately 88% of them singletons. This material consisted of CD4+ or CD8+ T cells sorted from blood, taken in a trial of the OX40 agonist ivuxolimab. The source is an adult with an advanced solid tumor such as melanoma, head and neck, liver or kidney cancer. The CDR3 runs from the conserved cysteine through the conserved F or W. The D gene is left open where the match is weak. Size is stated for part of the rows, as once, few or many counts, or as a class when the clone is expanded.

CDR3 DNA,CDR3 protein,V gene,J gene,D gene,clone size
TGTGCCAGCAGTGGCTTTCAGGGGTTTGAAGCTTTCTTT,CASSGFQGFEAFF,TRBV6-6,TRBJ1-1,-,-
TGTGCCAGCAGCATTGGGACAGGGTCATACGAGCAGTACTTC,CASSIGTGSYEQYF,TRBV7-2,TRBJ2-7,TRBD1,once
TGTGCCAGTAGAAGACAGGCGGGGGGGGTTGGCAATCAGCCCCAGCATTTT,CASRRQAGGVGNQPQHF,TRBV19,TRBJ1-5,-,-
TGTGCCAGCTCACGCGGAGAAGGGGAGAACGAGCAGTACTTC,CASSRGEGENEQYF,TRBV18,TRBJ2-7,-,once
TGTGCCAGCAGCCCGGGACTAGCGGGGGCTCGCACAGATACGCAGTATTTT,CASSPGLAGARTDTQYF,TRBV5-4,TRBJ2-3,TRBD2,-
TGCGCCAGCAGCTTGGGTGGTACAGATACGCAGTATTTT,CASSLGGTDTQYF,TRBV5-1,TRBJ2-3,-,-
TGTGCCAGCAGTTCGGGGGCGGGCACAGATACGCAGTATTTT,CASSSGAGTDTQYF,TRBV2,TRBJ2-3,-,-
TGTGCCTGGAGTACGACAGGGCAGGGGTTGGTGTTTTTT,CAWSTTGQGLVFF,TRBV30,TRBJ1-4,TRBD1,-
TGTGCCAGCAGCCAGAATGGAAACACCATATATTTT,CASSQNGNTIYF,TRBV16,TRBJ1-3,-,-
TGTGCCAGCAGCTTATATAGCGGGGGGGCCGGTGGAGATACGCAGTATTTT,CASSLYSGGAGGDTQYF,TRBV7-9,TRBJ2-3,TRBD2,once
TGTGCCAGCAGCGAACGTAGGACAGGGTTACCCGGGGAGCTGTTTTTT,CASSERRTGLPGELFF,TRBV7-3,TRBJ2-2,TRBD1,-
TGTGCCAGTGCAGGGGAGATGAACACTGAAGCTTTCTTT,CASAGEMNTEAFF,TRBV10-3,TRBJ1-1,-,-
TGTGCCAGCAGTGCATCTAGCGGGGGGGCCGATACGCAGTATTTT,CASSASSGGADTQYF,TRBV6-4,TRBJ2-3,TRBD2,-
TGCGCCAGTGGAGGGGCGCGATATACCGGGGAGCTGTTTTTT,CASGGARYTGELFF,TRBV4-1,TRBJ2-2,-,-
TGTGCCAGCAGCGTGGGGCAGACGAACACCGGGGAGCTGTTTTTT,CASSVGQTNTGELFF,TRBV9,TRBJ2-2,-,few
TGTGCCAGCAGTTCGAGACATGTGGTGTCCACCGGGGAGCTGTTTTTT,CASSSRHVVSTGELFF,TRBV6-6,TRBJ2-2,-,once
TGTGCCAGCAGCTTAGGGGGACAGGTTGGCTACACCTTC,CASSLGGQVGYTF,TRBV11-2,TRBJ1-2,TRBD1,-
TGTGCCTGGAAGCAGACAGGGCTGAACACTGAAGCTTTCTTT,CAWKQTGLNTEAFF,TRBV30,TRBJ1-1,TRBD1,-
TGTGCCAGCAGTGACCCGGGACTAGCGGGAGACTACGAGCAGTACTTC,CASSDPGLAGDYEQYF,TRBV6-4,TRBJ2-7,TRBD2,once
TGCAGTGCTAGTTTGTCGGGCTACACCTTC,CSASLSGYTF,TRBV20-1,TRBJ1-2,-,few
TGTGCCAGCTCGGCGGGCTACGAGACCCAGTACTTC,CASSAGYETQYF,TRBV18,TRBJ2-5,-,few
TGTGCCAGCAGTGAAGCCCTAGGCTACGAGCAGTACTTC,CASSEALGYEQYF,TRBV2,TRBJ2-7,-,-